The next 32 T cell receptor beta chains were all read from a single sample in a study of blood T cell repertoires in COVID-19. Some clones are missing from TCRdb's copy, which holds only in-frame ones; the method was immunoSEQ multiplex PCR. The sample records 200,000 to 250,000 clones, approximately 86% being singletons. Sequencing was done on a sample of peripheral blood. These receptors all stem from a woman aged 25-40 years who had recovered from COVID-19.

The V and J genes are TRBV19 and TRBJ2-7; possible D gene TRBD2, 5 bases. V was shortened by 9 bases and J by 7 bases, with 19 bases between the two germline ends. The V gene's germline CDR1 is LNHDA and CDR2 SQIVND (reference sequence). The CDR3 loop spans 13 amino acids. The CDR3 protein is CARPLEWFGEQYF. CDR3 nucleotide sequence: TGTGCCAGGCCACTAGAGTGGTTTGGGGAGCAGTACTTC.

The chain is built from TRBV13 and TRBJ1-2, with 10 bases that match TRBD1. This CDR3 is built from 14 residues. J was trimmed by 6 bases and V by 4 bases; bases with no gene match: 5. Looked up from germline, CDR1 is PRHDT and CDR2 is FYEKMQ (reference sequence). CDR3 nucleotide sequence: TGTGCCAGCAGCTCGGTGGACAGGGGGGATGGCTACACCTTC. Amino acids: CASSSVDRGDGYTF.

This clone was counted only a few times. One end of the junction is discordant with germline, which a read error may explain. This rearrangement joins TRBV18 to TRBJ1-2, with D perhaps matching TRBD1 (5 bases). Germline V CDR1 and CDR2: KGHSH, LQKENI. This CDR3 contains 11 residues. The CDR3 protein is CASSSCLGHIF. DNA of the CDR3: TGTGCCAGCTCCTCCTGTCTTGGACATATCTTC.

A few counts support this clone. The chain couples TRBV4-2 to TRBJ2-7; TRBD1 agrees at 9 bases. Trimming at V came to 3 bases and at J to 11 bases, leaving 5 bases not matched to a gene. The CDR3 has 12 amino acids. Germline lookup yields CDR1 LGHNA and CDR2 YNFKEQ. CDR3 nucleotides: TGTGCCAGCAGCCAGCAACAGGGGGCGAAGTACTTC. Translation: CASSQQQGAKYF.

This clone appeared a single time. The rearrangement joins TRBV6-5 to TRBJ2-7; 9 nucleotides match TRBD1. This CDR3 region has 15 residues. After removal of 2 bases from V and 7 bases from J, the junction contained 9 bases not matched to a gene. Germline CDR1 reads MNHEY; CDR2 reads SVGAGI. CDR3 sequence reads: CASSYTRDRVEEQYF. Here the CDR3 DNA reads TGTGCCAGCAGTTACACCCGGGACAGGGTAGAAGAGCAGTACTTC.

This rearrangement joins TRBV29-1 to TRBJ1-2; D remains ambiguous. The V gene's germline CDR1 is SQVTM and CDR2 ANQGSEA. Trimming removed 2 bases from V and 8 bases from J, with 12 bases in between. CDR3 length equals 12 residues. The CDR3 DNA is TGCAGCGTTGAACGGTGGGCGCCGGGCTACACCTTC. Translation gives CSVERWAPGYTF.

The chain uses TRBV27 and TRBJ2-1, with 8 nucleotides matching TRBD2. With V trimmed by 1 base and J by 0 bases, 8 bases remained unmatched. Germline V gene sequence: CDR1 MNHEY, CDR2 SMNVEV (reference sequence). This CDR3 is 18 amino acids long. The CDR3: CASSLLAGGPSSYNEQFF. Here the CDR3 DNA reads TGTGCCAGCAGTTTATTGGCGGGGGGCCCTAGCTCCTACAATGAGCAGTTCTTC.

The chain carries TRBV12-3 or TRBV12-4 and TRBJ2-2, with D unclear. V was trimmed by 3 bases and J by 7 bases, leaving 6 bases between them. This CDR3 region has 12 residues. The CDR3 protein is CASSFSFGELFF. CDR3 DNA: TGTGCCAGCAGTTTTTCGTTCGGGGAGCTGTTTTTT.

This clone was recorded a few times. The chain is built from TRBV30 and TRBJ2-2; D is unresolved. The V end was cut by 0 bases, the J end by 4 bases, with 9 bases between. CDR1 and CDR2 (germline): GTSNPN, SVGIG (reference sequence). The CDR3 has 14 amino acids. The CDR3 loop reads CAWSVHGSTGELFF. The CDR3 coding sequence is TGTGCCTGGAGTGTACACGGGTCCACCGGGGAGCTGTTTTTT.

This clone was picked up many times. V is TRBV20-1 and J is TRBJ1-1, with D maybe TRBD1 (6 bases). There are 12 residues in the CDR3. The germline V and J ends were trimmed by 3 bases and 4 bases, with 9 bases remaining between them. CDR1 and CDR2 (germline): DFQATT, SNEGSKA (reference sequence). CDR3 sequence reads: CSASRGGTEAFF. CDR3 coding DNA: TGCAGTGCTAGTAGGGGGGGCACTGAAGCTTTCTTT.

The J gene is TRBJ2-3, the V gene TRBV5-1; 7 bases are a match to TRBD2. There are 16 residues in the CDR3. Germline V lookup: CDR1 SGHRS, CDR2 YFSETQ. The junction had 12 bases not matched to a gene; V was cut back by 2 bases and J by 6 bases. In DNA, the CDR3 is TGCGCCAGCAGCTTCCCGACTAGCCGGGCTGGCGATACGCAGTATTTT. It specifies CASSFPTSRAGDTQYF. The full variable domain, rest sourced from reference TRBV5-1 and TRBJ2-3, is KAGVTQTPRYLIKTRGQQVTLSCSPISGHRSVSWYQQTPGQGLQFLFEYFSETQRNKGNFPGRFSGRQFSNSRSEMNVSTLELGDSALYLCASSFPTSRAGDTQYFGPGTRLTVL.

This clone showed up just once. This rearrangement joins TRBV7-2 to TRBJ2-7, with TRBD1 matching 10 bases. V shed 3 bases, J shed 6 bases, and the junction held 11 bases outside the gene matches. The CDR3 sequence is 16 residues long. Germline lookup yields CDR1 SGHTA and CDR2 FQGNSA. The CDR3 is CASSFPGGTGVSEQYF. The CDR3 region has the DNA TGTGCCAGCAGCTTCCCGGGGGGGACAGGGGTGTCCGAGCAGTACTTC.

This clone was counted between two and nine times. The chain combines TRBV14 with TRBJ1-2, with no clear D. CDR1 and CDR2 from the germline V gene are SGHDN and FVKESK. The CDR3 has 12 residues. Between the trimmed V and J ends, which lost 1 base and 8 bases, there was a span of 8 bases. The chain's CDR3 is CASSQAELGYTF. DNA of the CDR3: TGTGCCAGCAGCCAAGCGGAGTTGGGCTACACCTTC.

The rearrangement links TRBV7-9 to TRBJ2-2; 11 bases fit TRBD2. The V and J ends lost 7 bases and 4 bases, in that order; junction bases with no gene match: 11. CDR3 length: 17 residues. Germline V lookup: CDR1 SEHNR, CDR2 FQNEAQ (reference sequence). In DNA, the CDR3 is TGTGCCAGCATCGAATCTAGCGGGGGGCCGGTCACCGGGGAGCTGTTTTTT. This encodes CASIESSGGPVTGELFF.

The chain combines TRBV24-1 with TRBJ1-2; TRBD1 matches 8 bases. After removal of 3 bases from V and 9 bases from J, the junction contained 2 bases not matched to a gene. The germline CDR1 and CDR2 sequences are KGHDR and SFDVKD. The CDR3 has 12 residues. The CDR3 loop reads CATSDNRGSYTF. As DNA, the CDR3 is TGTGCCACCAGTGATAACAGGGGGAGCTACACCTTC.

The chain uses TRBV30 and TRBJ1-1, with D hard to call. The CDR3 covers 12 residues. The germline V gene has CDR1 GTSNPN and CDR2 SVGIG (reference sequence). Trimming shortened V by 5 bases and J by 4 bases, and 11 bases separated the two germline ends. The CDR3 here is CAWGDGSTEAFF. In nucleotides, the CDR3 is TGTGCCTGGGGCGACGGGAGCACTGAAGCTTTCTTT.

The genes are TRBV7-2 and TRBJ1-6; D ambiguous. This CDR3 is built from 11 residues. V lost 4 bases to trimming and J lost 15 bases, with 10 bases between them. Germline-derived CDR1 and CDR2 are SGHTA and FQGNSA. The CDR3 DNA reads TGTGCCAGCAGCTCGAAGAGGGTCCTCCACTTT. This translates into CASSSKRVLHF.

This rearrangement joins TRBV30 to TRBJ2-2, with 7 bases fitting TRBD1. This CDR3 has 16 amino acids. With V trimmed by 0 bases and J by 3 bases, 7 bases remained unmatched. Germline V gives CDR1 GTSNPN, CDR2 SVGIG (reference sequence). This CDR3 reads CAWSVRLGGDTGELFF. The CDR3 DNA is TGTGCCTGGAGTGTCAGGCTAGGGGGCGACACCGGGGAGCTGTTTTTT.

V is TRBV24-1 and J is TRBJ2-2; D is possibly TRBD2 (6 bases). Germline V CDR1 and CDR2: KGHDR, SFDVKD. Deletions cut 3 bases from V and 13 bases from J, with 14 bases between. The CDR3 has 13 residues. The CDR3 bases are TGTGCCACCAGTGATCGAGGCGGGGTGGGGCTGTTTTTT. Its translation is CATSDRGGVGLFF.

The gene calls are TRBV18 and TRBJ1-3, with 7 bases lining up with TRBD1. CDR3 length: 18 amino acids. CDR1 is KGHSH, CDR2 LQKENI, per germline. J gave up 0 bases and V 3 bases, and 11 bases lay outside the gene matches. CDR3 loop: CASSPFGQVGSSGNTIYF. The CDR3 bases are TGTGCCAGCTCACCCTTCGGACAGGTTGGAAGCTCTGGAAACACCATATATTTT. Drawing the rest from reference TRBV18 and TRBJ1-3, the complete variable domain is NAGVMQNPRHLVRRRGQEARLRCSPMKGHSHVYWYRQLPEEGLKFMVYLQKENIIDESGMPKERFSAEFPKEGPSILRIQQVVRGDSAAYFCASSPFGQVGSSGNTIYFGEGSWLTVV.

The J gene is TRBJ1-3, the V gene TRBV5-1; 10 nucleotides agree with TRBD1. Losses at the gene ends were 1 base for V and 3 bases for J; bases not matched to a gene: 4. CDR3 length equals 16 residues. Germline CDR1 SGHRS, CDR2 YFSETQ. In DNA form, the CDR3 reads TGCGCCAGCAGCTTGAAGGACAGGGGGTATGGAAACACCATATATTTT. It encodes CASSLKDRGYGNTIYF. The full variable domain, with the rest looked up from reference TRBV5-1 and TRBJ1-3, is KAGVTQTPRYLIKTRGQQVTLSCSPISGHRSVSWYQQTPGQGLQFLFEYFSETQRNKGNFPGRFSGRQFSNSRSEMNVSTLELGDSALYLCASSLKDRGYGNTIYFGEGSWLTVV.

The chain is built from TRBV18 and TRBJ1-2, with TRBD1 matching 8 bases. The CDR3 is made up of 12 amino acids. CDR1 KGHSH and CDR2 LQKENI come from the germline V gene. V trimming: 3 bases; J trimming: 10 bases; junction bases outside the gene matches: 4. This chain's CDR3 is CASSPGQALYTF. The CDR3 DNA reads TGTGCCAGCTCACCGGGACAGGCTCTCTACACCTTC.

The chain is built from TRBV19 and TRBJ1-4, with 9 nucleotides matching TRBD1. The germline gives CDR1 LNHDA, CDR2 SQIVND (reference sequence). The CDR3 is 15 residues long. Unmatched junction bases numbered 10, after V lost 6 bases and J lost 8 bases. The chain's CDR3 is CASRTTGTGFEKLFF. The CDR3 DNA sequence: TGTGCCAGTAGGACAACCGGGACAGGGTTCGAAAAACTGTTTTTT.

V is TRBV7-2 and J is TRBJ1-4; D gene ambiguous. V was pared by 1 base and J by 7 bases, with 13 bases between. CDR3 length: 15 amino acids. Germline CDR1 SGHTA, CDR2 FQGNSA. The CDR3 region is CASSLDLSGFEKLFF. The CDR3 nucleotides are TGTGCCAGCAGCTTAGATCTTTCGGGGTTTGAAAAACTGTTTTTT.

V is TRBV5-6 and J is TRBJ1-2; D is ambiguous. V lost 1 base to trimming and J lost 8 bases, with 18 bases between them. The CDR3 runs 15 residues. Germline V lookup: CDR1 SGHDT, CDR2 YYEEEE. The CDR3 region has the DNA TGTGCCAGCAGCTTGATCAGCGCCCTAAATTGGGGCTACACCTTC. Translating it yields CASSLISALNWGYTF. Full variable domain (outside the CDR3, taken from reference TRBV5-6 and TRBJ1-2): DAGVTQSPTHLIKTRGQQVTLRCSPKSGHDTVSWYQQALGQGPQFIFQYYEEEERQRGNFPDRFSGHQFPNYSSELNVNALLLGDSALYLCASSLISALNWGYTFGSGTRLTVV.

V and J are TRBV5-1 and TRBJ2-3; a weak D match, TRBD1 (6 bases). Per germline, CDR1 SGHRS and CDR2 YFSETQ. Trimming pared 5 bases from V and 1 base from J, leaving 11 bases between. The CDR3 is made up of 14 amino acids. The CDR3 reads CASRQGSGTDTQYF. CDR3 in DNA: TGCGCCAGCAGACAGGGATCGGGCACAGATACGCAGTATTTT. Full variable domain (outside the CDR3, taken from reference TRBV5-1 and TRBJ2-3): KAGVTQTPRYLIKTRGQQVTLSCSPISGHRSVSWYQQTPGQGLQFLFEYFSETQRNKGNFPGRFSGRQFSNSRSEMNVSTLELGDSALYLCASRQGSGTDTQYFGPGTRLTVL.

As to this clone: The sample carries other DNA sequences with the same CDR3. The V gene is TRBV19, the J gene TRBJ2-7, with 7 bases that match TRBD1. Germline CDR1 LNHDA, CDR2 SQIVND (reference sequence). Trimming cost V 3 bases and J 2 bases; bases outside gene matches: 4. CDR3 length equals 14 residues. CDR3 bases: TGTGCCAGTAGTATTCGACAGGGTCCCTACGAGCAGTACTTC. The encoded protein is CASSIRQGPYEQYF.

The chain is built from TRBV5-1 and TRBJ1-3; 8 nucleotides line up with TRBD1. The CDR3 extends over 15 amino acids. The germline CDR1 and CDR2 sequences are SGHRS and YFSETQ. J was trimmed by 3 bases and V by 4 bases; bases with no gene match: 6. This chain's CDR3 is CASSPTGAGGNTIYF. The CDR3 DNA sequence: TGCGCCAGCAGCCCGACAGGGGCCGGTGGAAACACCATATATTTT.

The chain uses TRBV5-5 and TRBJ2-2; 8 bases match TRBD1. J was trimmed by 7 bases and V by 5 bases; bases with no gene match: 13. CDR1 is SGHKS, CDR2 YYEKEE, per germline (reference sequence). CDR3 size: 16 residues. CDR3 residues: CASSRDRSTNGGELFF. In DNA form, the CDR3 reads TGTGCCAGCAGTCGGGACAGGAGCACGAACGGCGGGGAGCTGTTTTTT. Based on the CDR3 plus reference TRBV5-5 and TRBJ2-2, the full variable domain is DAGVTQSPTHLIKTRGQQVTLRCSPISGHKSVSWYQQVLGQGPQFIFQYYEKEERGRGNFPDRFSARQFPNYSSELNVNALLLGDSALYLCASSRDRSTNGGELFFGEGSRLTVL.

V gene TRBV7-9 combines with J gene TRBJ2-7; possibly TRBD2 for D (5 bases). The CDR3 loop spans 15 amino acids. Deletions cut 2 bases from V and 0 bases from J, with 11 bases between. Germline values: CDR1 SEHNR, CDR2 FQNEAQ (reference sequence). CDR3 in amino acids: CASSLSTDYSYEQYF. The CDR3 DNA follows: TGTGCCAGCAGCTTATCTACAGACTACTCCTACGAGCAGTACTTC. Combining the CDR3 with reference TRBV7-9 and TRBJ2-7 gives the whole variable domain DTGVSQNPRHKITKRGQNVTFRCDPISEHNRLYWYRQTLGQGPEFLTYFQNEAQLEKSRLLSDRFSAERPKGSFSTLEIQRTEQGDSAMYLCASSLSTDYSYEQYFGPGTRLTVT.

This clone appeared once. V gene TRBV9 combines with J gene TRBJ2-1; D might be TRBD2 (5 bases). The CDR3 has 13 residues. Germline V gene data show CDR1 as SGDLS and CDR2 as YYNGEE. V was trimmed by 7 bases and J by 3 bases, leaving 11 bases between them. CDR3 region: CASSLGDYNEQFF. The CDR3 DNA sequence: TGTGCCAGCTCCCTCGGGGACTACAATGAGCAGTTCTTC. The variable domain in full, completed from reference TRBV9 and TRBJ2-1, reads DSGVTQTPKHLITATGQRVTLRCSPRSGDLSVYWYQQSLDQGLQFLIQYYNGEERAKGNILERFSAQQFPDLHSELNLSSLELGDSALYFCASSLGDYNEQFFGPGTRLTVL.

This clone occurred a few times. The chain is built from TRBV5-4 and TRBJ2-2, with 13 positions matching TRBD2. Per germline, CDR1 SGHNT and CDR2 YYREEE (reference sequence). J was trimmed by 6 bases and V by 0 bases; bases with no gene match: 5. CDR3 size: 17 residues. The CDR3 DNA follows: TGTGCCAGCAGCTTGGGACTAGCGGGGGGAGAGTCCGGGGAGCTGTTTTTT. Amino acids: CASSLGLAGGESGELFF.